Shown below are 11 T cell receptor beta chains from a single sample sequenced in a study of metastatic and nonmetastatic thyroid tumors. TCRdb reassembled clones from the PCR reads with MiXCR. The repertoire holds 22,000 or so clones, with less than 20% as singletons. No patient received treatment before thyroid surgery. Sequenced input: blood. The receptors come from a female donor with papillary thyroid cancer or a benign thyroid nodule (not recorded which). Some clones in this sample may be carry-over from other donors' samples.

This clone came up a few times. This CDR3 is CASSASGGSFWELFF. The CDR3, as DNA: TGTGCCAGCAGCGCAAGCGGGGGGTCCTTCTGGGAGCTGTTTTTT. The chain couples TRBV2 to TRBJ2-2; 9 bases agree with TRBD2. The germline CDR1 and CDR2 sequences are SNHLY and FYNNEI. CDR3 size: 15 residues. V lost 6 bases, J lost 9 bases, and 11 bases stayed unmatched.

In this sample, this clone turned up many times. The V gene is TRBV7-2, the J gene TRBJ2-1, with 9 bases aligning to TRBD1. CDR1 is SGHTA and CDR2 is FQGNSA in the germline V gene. CDR3 length: 14 amino acids. The ends lost 5 bases at V and 13 bases at J; junction bases unmatched: 12. CDR3 DNA: TGTGCCAGCAGCCCAAACCTTGGACAGGGGATTCAGTTCTTC. It is translated as CASSPNLGQGIQFF.

This clone has a count of ten or more. This rearrangement joins TRBV7-8 to TRBJ2-3, with 10 bases matching TRBD2. The J segment lost 5 bases and the V segment lost 5 bases, leaving 10 bases of the junction unmatched. This CDR3 contains 16 residues. Germline V CDR1 and CDR2: SGHVS, FQNEAQ. The DNA for the CDR3 is TGTGCCAGCAGCCGTGGAGCGGGGGGGGCCAAAGATACGCAGTATTTT. Translating gives CASSRGAGGAKDTQYF.

Of note for this clone: This may be a read error: a much more frequent sequence differs by one nucleotide. V usage is TRBV18 and J usage is TRBJ1-5, with TRBD1 matching 9 bases. Germline V gives CDR1 KGHSH, CDR2 LQKENI. This CDR3 region has 15 residues. The CDR3 DNA follows: TGTACCAGCTCACCCCCGTGGACAGGGGATCAGCCCCAGCATTTT. This gives the protein CTSSPPWTGDQPQHF.

This clone has ten or more counts. V and J are TRBV18 and TRBJ2-5, with D possibly being TRBD2 (5 bases). This CDR3 region has 14 residues. In germline, CDR1 is KGHSH, CDR2 LQKENI. Trimming stripped 3 bases from V and 5 bases from J, with 13 bases between. This CDR3 is CASSPRIGEETQYF. CDR3 nucleotides: TGTGCCAGCTCACCCCGGATCGGGGAGGAGACCCAGTACTTC. The whole variable domain, filled in from reference TRBV18 and TRBJ2-5, reads NAGVMQNPRHLVRRRGQEARLRCSPMKGHSHVYWYRQLPEEGLKFMVYLQKENIIDESGMPKERFSAEFPKEGPSILRIQQVVRGDSAAYFCASSPRIGEETQYFGPGTRLLVL.

This clone was detected ten times or more. Other DNA sequences from this sample encode an identical CDR3 as well. This chain links TRBV18 with TRBJ2-5; no clear D. Deletions cut 3 bases from V and 5 bases from J, with 7 bases between. The CDR3 contains 12 residues. Germline assignment: CDR1 KGHSH and CDR2 LQKENI. CDR3 residues: CASSPELETQYF. The CDR3 DNA reads as TGTGCCAGCTCACCCGAGTTGGAGACCCAGTACTTC. The variable domain in full, with the rest retrieved from reference TRBV18 and TRBJ2-5, is NAGVMQNPRHLVRRRGQEARLRCSPMKGHSHVYWYRQLPEEGLKFMVYLQKENIIDESGMPKERFSAEFPKEGPSILRIQQVVRGDSAAYFCASSPELETQYFGPGTRLLVL.

The V and J genes are TRBV4-2 and TRBJ2-2; TRBD2 aligns across 9 bases. V was pared by 4 bases and J by 7 bases, with 19 bases of the junction left unmatched. The CDR3 has 19 amino acids. Germline CDR1 LGHNA, CDR2 YNFKEQ. The CDR3 is CASSPLPFHGGGAGGELFF. Written as DNA, the CDR3 is TGTGCCAGCAGCCCCCTTCCCTTCCATGGCGGGGGGGCCGGCGGGGAGCTGTTTTTT.

This clone was picked up many times. The V call is TRBV7-2, the J call TRBJ2-7; the match to TRBD1 covers 9 bases. The V and J ends lost 7 bases and 3 bases, in that order; junction bases with no gene match: 7. The germline V gene encodes CDR1 SGHTA and CDR2 FQGNSA. The CDR3 contains 14 residues. CDR3 in amino acids: CASTNAGQGYEQYF. The DNA for the CDR3 is TGTGCCAGCACCAACGCGGGACAGGGCTACGAGCAGTACTTC.

By share, this clone ranks as medium-sized. V usage is TRBV27 and J usage is TRBJ1-6; 8 nucleotides agree with TRBD1. Trimming at V came to 8 bases and at J to 9 bases, leaving 9 bases not matched to a gene. Germline V gene data show CDR1 as MNHEY and CDR2 as SMNVEV (reference sequence). This CDR3 region has 14 residues. The CDR3 nucleotides are TGTGCCAGCCGCAAGGACAGGGAGGCTTCACCCCTCCACTTT. Protein: CASRKDREASPLHF.

This clone was counted ten times or more. The genes are TRBV27 and TRBJ1-2, with 7 bases identical to TRBD1. This CDR3 region has 13 residues. Trimming cost V 5 bases and J 6 bases; bases outside gene matches: 6. The germline V gene has CDR1 MNHEY and CDR2 SMNVEV (reference sequence). DNA of the CDR3: TGTGCCAGCAGTCCGCCCGGACAGGATGGCTACACCTTC. Its translation is CASSPPGQDGYTF.

CDR3: CASGLGQGPPFF. The DNA for the CDR3 is TGTGCTAGTGGTTTGGGACAGGGACCACCTTTCTTT. The chain couples TRBV12-5 to TRBJ1-1; 7 bases fit TRBD1. This CDR3 has 12 residues. Trimming removed 1 base from V and 12 bases from J; junction bases left unmatched: 5. The germline CDR1 and CDR2 sequences are LGHNT and FRNRAP.